This T cell receptor beta chain came from a study of spatial heterogeneity in lung cancer. Study results and caveats: How many expanded intratumoral alpha and beta TCRs were present tracked the tumor mutation count, which was a count of nonsynonymous mutations.

The time point here: sample taken at primary tumor resection. V shed 2 bases and J shed 5 bases, with 15 bases lying between them. CDR3 size: 15 residues. Germline lookup yields CDR1 SGHTA and CDR2 FQGNSA. The table lists this clonotype with many counts. Its target is unknown. This beta chain came through as a stray read in a library set up for alpha chains, and its size says little. TCRdb used MiXCR to reprocess the 5' RACE reads, holding one entry per CDR3 protein. The data contain 9,500 to 12,000 distinct CDR3 sequences, around 7.9% of them singletons. The receptor was derived from a female donor with early-stage non-small cell lung cancer. The chain is built from TRBV7-2 and TRBJ1-2, with D possibly being TRBD1 (5 bases). Sequenced here: lung tumor tissue, sampled at surgery. The CDR3 nucleotides read TGTGCCAGCAGCTTATATACAGGCCAGATTTATGGCTACACCTTC. It yields the protein CASSLYTGQIYGYTF. Full variable domain (rest looked up from reference TRBV7-2 and TRBJ1-2): GAGVSQSPSNKVTEKGKDVELRCDPISGHTALYWYRQSLGQGLEFLIYFQGNSAPDKSGLPSDRFSAERTGGSVSTLTIQRTQQEDSAVYLCASSLYTGQIYGYTFGSGTRLTVV.